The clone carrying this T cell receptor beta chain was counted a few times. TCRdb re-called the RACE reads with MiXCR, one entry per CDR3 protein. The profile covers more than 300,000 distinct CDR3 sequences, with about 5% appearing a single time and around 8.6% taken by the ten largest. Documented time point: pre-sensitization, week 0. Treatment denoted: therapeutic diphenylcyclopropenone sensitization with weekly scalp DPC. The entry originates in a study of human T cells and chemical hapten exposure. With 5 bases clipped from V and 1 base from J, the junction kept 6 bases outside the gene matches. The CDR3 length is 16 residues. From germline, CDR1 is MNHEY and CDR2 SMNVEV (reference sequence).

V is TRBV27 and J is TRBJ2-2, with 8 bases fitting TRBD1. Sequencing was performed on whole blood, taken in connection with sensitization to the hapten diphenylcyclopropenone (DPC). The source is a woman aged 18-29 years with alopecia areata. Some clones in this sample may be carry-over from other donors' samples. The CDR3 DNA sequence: TGTGCCAGCAGTCTAAGGGACAGGTTGAACACCGGGGAGCTGTTTTTT. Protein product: CASSLRDRLNTGELFF.